This TCR beta chain was identified during a study of CD8+ T cells in alopecia areata. About the research overall: Among treated patients, oral tofacitinib was administered at 5 to 10 mg twice daily. Points from the study as a whole: Sequences from scalp samples also cover resident alphabeta T cells of normal skin.

Sequencing templates came from extracted RNA that was reverse transcribed into cDNA. Profiled with immunoSEQ multiplex PCR; TCRdb holds only in-frame clones, not every one. The profile covers 90,000 or so clones, with 44% appearing a single time and roughly 18% taken by the ten largest. Treatment: oral pan-JAK inhibitor, 5-10 mg twice daily. V lost 4 bases, J lost 5 bases, and 4 bases stayed unmatched. This CDR3 is built from 13 residues. Germline CDR1 and CDR2: SQVTM and ANQGSEA. This clone appeared a few times. What it binds is unknown. This sequence joins TRBV29-1 and TRBJ1-2, with 10 bases fitting TRBD1. The input for sequencing was CD8+ T cells sorted from blood, taken at week 24, from a patient treated with tofacitinib. The clonotype originates from a human donor with alopecia areata. The CDR3 reads CSVVGTGVYGYTF. For the CDR3, the DNA is TGCAGCGTTGTCGGGACAGGGGTTTATGGCTACACCTTC.